Below are 17 T cell receptor beta chains sequenced from a single sample in a study of blood T cells in healthy people across ages. The second PCR ran 7 to 11 cycles with a sample-barcoded 5' primer and J-beta primers. TCRdb processed the 5' RACE reads anew with MiXCR; each CDR3 protein has one entry. The sample has 1.8 million or so distinct CDR3 sequences; about two fifths are singletons. Input material: blood. The receptors were gathered from a human donor in good health.

In regard to this clonotype: The junction differs from germline at one of its ends, possibly a read error. The chain employs TRBV24-1 and TRBJ1-2; 8 positions agree with TRBD1. The CDR3 is made up of 14 amino acids. CDR1 is KGHDR and CDR2 is SFDVKD in the germline V gene. The CDR3 sequence: CVTSDGQGLYGYTF. The CDR3 nucleotides are TGTGTCACCAGTGATGGACAGGGTCTTTATGGCTACACCTTC.

This clonotype showed up just a few times. This rearrangement joins TRBV5-1 to TRBJ2-7, with 8 nucleotides matching TRBD1. V was pared by 4 bases and J by 0 bases, with 6 bases of the junction left unmatched. Germline V gene data show CDR1 as SGHRS and CDR2 as YFSETQ. CDR3 length: 15 residues. CDR3 loop: CASSRQGPGSYEQYF. The DNA of the CDR3 is TGCGCCAGCAGCCGACAGGGGCCGGGCTCCTACGAGCAGTACTTC.

The rearrangement uses TRBV7-7 and TRBJ2-1; 9 bases are a match to TRBD1. CDR3 length equals 15 residues. V was pared by 5 bases and J by 3 bases, with 5 bases of the junction left unmatched. CDR1 is SSHAT, CDR2 FNYEAQ, per germline (reference sequence). CDR3 sequence: CASSPGTGFYNEQFF. For the CDR3, the DNA is TGTGCCAGCAGCCCCGGGACAGGGTTCTACAATGAGCAGTTCTTC.

The rearrangement uses TRBV7-2 and TRBJ1-2; 7 bases match TRBD1. There are 14 residues in the CDR3. Germline V gene sequence: CDR1 SGHTA, CDR2 FQGNSA. V dropped 5 bases and J dropped 4; count of bases not matched to a gene: 7. The CDR3 spells CASSRDRVSYGYTF. DNA for the CDR3: TGTGCCAGCAGCCGTGACAGGGTTAGCTATGGCTACACCTTC.

The sample holds a few counts of this clonotype. The CDR3 DNA is TGCGCCAGCAGTCCCATTCGGGGGCCACTCTCCTACGAGCAGTACTTC. This codes for CASSPIRGPLSYEQYF. The gene calls are TRBV4-1 and TRBJ2-7, with D perhaps assigned TRBD1 or TRBD2 (6 bases each). CDR1 is MGHRA and CDR2 is YSYEKL in the germline V gene. The CDR3 loop spans 16 amino acids. Trimming cost V 6 bases and J 0 bases, with 18 bases left between them.

This clonotype came up a few times. The chain carries TRBV5-1 and TRBJ1-4; a possible D gene is TRBD1 (5 bases). Per germline, CDR1 SGHRS and CDR2 YFSETQ. The CDR3 covers 16 residues. The germline V and J ends were trimmed by 5 bases and 3 bases, with 17 bases remaining between them. CDR3 amino acids: CASSPITGASNEKLFF. CDR3 sequence (DNA): TGCGCCAGCAGTCCCATAACCGGGGCTTCTAATGAAAAACTGTTTTTT. Full variable domain (missing parts from reference TRBV5-1 and TRBJ1-4): KAGVTQTPRYLIKTRGQQVTLSCSPISGHRSVSWYQQTPGQGLQFLFEYFSETQRNKGNFPGRFSGRQFSNSRSEMNVSTLELGDSALYLCASSPITGASNEKLFFGSGTQLSVL.

This clonotype was detected a few times. The chain couples TRBV5-1 to TRBJ2-7, with 7 bases fitting TRBD2. V lost 4 bases and J lost 4; bases outside the gene matches: 11. CDR3 length equals 15 residues. Germline loops: CDR1 SGHRS, CDR2 YFSETQ. The CDR3 DNA follows: TGCGCCAGCAGCCTATCGACTAGCCCTAATTACGAGCAGTACTTC. Translating it yields CASSLSTSPNYEQYF.

This chain connects TRBV21-1 to TRBJ1-2; the table's D gene call, TRBD1, was not cross checked with the DNA. TRBV21-1 is shown as a pseudogene. CDR3 length: 16 residues. CDR3 sequence: CASSTNEGGVPYGYTF. CDR3 nucleotide sequence: TGTGCCAGCAGCACCAACGAGGGGGGGGTTCCTTATGGCTACACCTTC.

The chain is built from TRBV7-9 and TRBJ2-7; tentative D call: TRBD1 (5 bases). Germline loops: CDR1 SEHNR, CDR2 FQNEAQ (reference sequence). The CDR3 has 15 amino acids. Trimming left V 1 base short and J 5 bases short, with 15 bases between. DNA for the CDR3: TGTGCCAGCAGCTTAGAGGGAAGGGGAACCCACGAGCAGTACTTC. This translates into CASSLEGRGTHEQYF. The full variable domain, with the rest looked up from reference TRBV7-9 and TRBJ2-7, is DTGVSQNPRHKITKRGQNVTFRCDPISEHNRLYWYRQTLGQGPEFLTYFQNEAQLEKSRLLSDRFSAERPKGSFSTLEIQRTEQGDSAMYLCASSLEGRGTHEQYFGPGTRLTVT.

The chain has TRBV18 and TRBJ2-7; D is perhaps TRBD2 (5 bases). CDR1 is KGHSH, CDR2 LQKENI, per germline. This CDR3 is built from 14 residues. Deletions cut 5 bases from V and 6 bases from J, with 17 bases between. CDR3 protein: CASSERGSDREQYF. Here the CDR3 DNA reads TGTGCCAGCTCAGAACGGGGTTCGGACCGCGAGCAGTACTTC.

This clonotype was counted at least ten times. V usage is TRBV12-3 or TRBV12-4 and J usage is TRBJ1-2; D may be TRBD1 (5 bases). With 5 bases removed from V and 4 bases from J, the gap between germline ends came to 5 bases. This CDR3 is built from 11 residues. The DNA of the CDR3 is TGTGCCAGCAGTACAGGCTATGGCTACACCTTC. Translating gives CASSTGYGYTF.

The J gene is TRBJ2-7, the V gene TRBV28, with 11 bases identical to TRBD2. The J call may be in error: the DNA end matches TRBJ2-5 better. There are 16 residues in the CDR3. Germline CDR1 MDHEN, CDR2 SYDVKM. CDR3 sequence reads: CASGHLAGGKLETQYF. The CDR3 DNA follows: TGTGCCAGCGGACATCTAGCGGGGGGCAAACTGGAGACCCAGTACTTC.

This clonotype was observed a few times. CDR3 DNA sequence: TGCAGTGTGTACAGGGATATCGGCTATGGCTACACCTTC. This encodes CSVYRDIGYGYTF. The chain is built from TRBV20-1 and TRBJ1-2; D is perhaps TRBD1 (6 bases). The CDR3 is 13 amino acids. V dropped 7 bases and J dropped 4 bases, with 16 bases sitting between them. Looked up from germline, CDR1 is DFQATT and CDR2 is SNEGSKA (reference sequence).

This clonotype was detected a few times. The chain employs TRBV30 and TRBJ2-5; tentative D call: TRBD1 (6 bases). The DNA end lines up better with TRBJ2-7; the J call may be wrong. Germline V gives CDR1 GTSNPN, CDR2 SVGIG (reference sequence). CDR3 length equals 16 residues. Here the CDR3 DNA reads TGTGCCGGATTCGACAACAGGGTAACCCTCTCCTACGAGCAGTACTTC. It translates to CAGFDNRVTLSYEQYF.

In the case of this clonotype: At one of its ends the junction is not consistent with the germline gene, which may arise from a read error. This chain links TRBV27 with TRBJ1-1; D possibly corresponds to TRBD1 (5 bases). The CDR3 consists of 9 residues. The germline gives CDR1 MNHEY, CDR2 SMNVEV (reference sequence). Written as DNA, the CDR3 is TGTTCCAGGGACGGTGAAGCTTTCTTT. Encoded protein: CSRDGEAFF.

This clonotype was detected ten times or more. The chain combines TRBV19 with TRBJ2-7; D is possibly TRBD2 (6 bases). The V gene lost 6 bases and the J gene lost 7 bases, with 16 bases spanning the gap. This CDR3 is 13 amino acids long. Germline assignment: CDR1 LNHDA and CDR2 SQIVND (reference sequence). CDR3 region: CASSPGGVGEQYF. CDR3 DNA sequence: TGTGCCAGTAGCCCTGGAGGGGTGGGGGAGCAGTACTTC.

There are many counts of this clonotype. The chain uses TRBV10-3 and TRBJ2-6; D remains ambiguous. CDR1 ENHRY and CDR2 SYGVKD come from the germline V gene. Trimming removed 3 bases at V and 2 bases at J, with 11 bases between. CDR3 size: 16 residues. CDR3 amino acids: CAISDYTMTGANVLTF. DNA of the CDR3: TGTGCCATCAGTGACTATACTATGACTGGGGCCAACGTCCTGACTTTC.